The sequence of this T cell receptor beta chain was determined in a study of tumor and adjacent non-tumor tissue in lung cancer. Concerning this clonotype itself: A read error is likely, as this CDR3 ends without the conserved phenylalanine or tryptophan.

CDR1 MNHEY and CDR2 SVGAGI come from the germline V gene. The CDR3 contains 17 residues. RNA was extracted from bulk tissue without any cell sorting. A modified ARM-PCR protocol with three rounds of nested PCR amplified TCRbeta. MiXCR, applied by TCRdb to the multiplex PCR reads, yields one record per CDR3 protein. The sample includes about 75,000 distinct CDR3 sequences, 60% to 80% of them seen just once. Sequenced: lung tumor tissue. This receptor was identified in a woman aged 45 to 65 with non-small cell lung cancer. The chain recombines TRBV6-5 with TRBJ2-1; TRBD2 aligns across 9 bases. CDR3: CTSRHASGRGGDNDQFL. The CDR3 bases are TGTACCAGCAGGCACGCCTCGGGGCGGGGGGGGGACAATGATCAGTTCCTC.